These 12 T cell receptor beta chains were all obtained from the same sample, sequenced in a study of blood T cell repertoires in COVID-19. Produced via immunoSEQ multiplex PCR; TCRdb's table is partial and in-frame only. The table includes 350,000 to 400,000 clones, 87% detected once. Source material: PBMCs or T cells enriched from blood (not recorded which). The origin of the receptors is a man in his forties or fifties in a cohort exposed to, infected with or recovered from COVID-19 (not recorded which).

The chain combines TRBV5-4 with TRBJ1-2; 9 nucleotides line up with TRBD1. This CDR3 comprises 14 residues. Trimming cost V 5 bases and J 3 bases; bases outside gene matches: 5. CDR1 is SGHNT, CDR2 YYREEE, per germline (reference sequence). CDR3 amino acids: CASSKGQGDYGYTF. CDR3 bases: TGTGCCAGCAGTAAGGGACAGGGAGACTATGGCTACACCTTC.

V is TRBV5-1 and J is TRBJ2-2; D is uncertain. Looked up from germline, CDR1 is SGHRS and CDR2 is YFSETQ. V lost 4 bases and J 0 bases, leaving 10 bases between the germline ends. CDR3 length: 15 amino acids. The DNA for the CDR3 is TGCGCCAGCAGCGCTAGTCTTTCGAACACCGGGGAGCTGTTTTTT. This codes for CASSASLSNTGELFF.

This clone was seen just once. The chain couples TRBV19 to TRBJ2-1, with 11 bases fitting TRBD2. Germline CDR1 is LNHDA and CDR2 is SQIVND (reference sequence). The length of the CDR3 is 16 residues. The trim removed 4 bases at V and 4 bases at J, leaving 6 bases unmatched. The CDR3 sequence is CASSSTTSGRYNEQFF. CDR3 DNA: TGTGCCAGTAGTAGCACCACTAGCGGGAGATACAATGAGCAGTTCTTC.

V gene TRBV30 combines with J gene TRBJ2-1; no firm D call. The length of the CDR3 is 9 residues. V lost 6 bases and J lost 12, with 9 bases in between. The germline V gene has CDR1 GTSNPN and CDR2 SVGIG (reference sequence). CDR3 protein: CACPRGQFF. CDR3 nucleotide sequence: TGTGCCTGCCCCCGAGGGCAGTTCTTC.

The chain links TRBV2 to TRBJ2-7; 11 bases agree with TRBD2. CDR1 is SNHLY, CDR2 FYNNEI, per germline. This CDR3 contains 15 residues. The ends lost 6 bases at V and 2 bases at J; junction bases unmatched: 6. This CDR3 is CASSRGLAETYEQYF. The CDR3 coding sequence is TGTGCCAGCAGCAGGGGACTAGCGGAGACCTACGAGCAGTACTTC.

This clone was counted once. V usage is TRBV9 and J usage is TRBJ2-7, with D tentatively TRBD1 (5 bases). This CDR3 region has 13 residues. From germline, CDR1 is SGDLS and CDR2 YYNGEE. V lost 3 bases, J lost 5 bases, and 12 bases lay in between. The CDR3 is CASSEDRSNEQYF. Written as DNA, the CDR3 is TGTGCCAGCAGCGAAGACAGAAGCAACGAGCAGTACTTC.

This rearrangement joins TRBV14 to TRBJ2-7, with 10 positions matching TRBD2. The germline V gene has CDR1 SGHDN and CDR2 FVKESK. Unmatched junction bases numbered 6, after V lost 4 bases and J lost 3 bases. The CDR3 loop spans 15 amino acids. CDR3 residues: CASSPLTSGNYEQYF. CDR3 DNA sequence: TGTGCCAGCAGCCCCCTCACTAGCGGGAACTACGAGCAGTACTTC.

The chain is built from TRBV2 and TRBJ2-7; 13 nucleotides line up with TRBD2. Germline lookup yields CDR1 SNHLY and CDR2 FYNNEI. The trim removed 4 bases at V and 3 bases at J, leaving 3 bases unmatched. This CDR3 is built from 15 residues. Here the CDR3 DNA reads TGTGCCAGCAGTGGGACTAGCGGGGGCCTCTACGAGCAGTACTTC. Translated, it gives CASSGTSGGLYEQYF. Complete variable domain (other parts from reference TRBV2 and TRBJ2-7): EPEVTQTPSHQVTQMGQEVILRCVPISNHLYFYWYRQILGQKVEFLVSFYNNEISEKSEIFDDQFSVERPDGSNFTLKIRSTKLEDSAMYFCASSGTSGGLYEQYFGPGTRLTVT.

As regards this clone: A much bigger clone sits one base away, suggesting this may be a read error. The identical CDR3 is also encoded by other nucleotide sequences in the sample. The chain carries TRBV28 and TRBJ1-2; TRBD1 matches at 7 bases. Germline V gene sequence: CDR1 MDHEN, CDR2 SYDVKM. The CDR3 contains 13 residues. After removal of 6 bases from V and 2 bases from J, the junction contained 3 bases not matched to a gene. The CDR3 region has the DNA TGTGCCAGCAGCCAGGGACAGAACTATGGCTACACCTTC. The encoded protein is CASSQGQNYGYTF.

V gene TRBV6-5 combines with J gene TRBJ2-3, with TRBD1 identical over 7 bases. The CDR3 consists of 14 residues. V was clipped by 8 bases and J by 5 bases; unmatched bases: 10. The germline V gene encodes CDR1 MNHEY and CDR2 SVGAGI. CDR3 sequence (DNA): TGTGCCAGCTCCAGGGACAGCTCGGGAGATACGCAGTATTTT. It encodes CASSRDSSGDTQYF.

This chain links TRBV28 with TRBJ1-5, with a weak D call TRBD1 (6 bases). The CDR3 length is 15 residues. Germline V CDR1 and CDR2: MDHEN, SYDVKM. Trimming removed 3 bases from V and 5 bases from J, with 14 bases in between. The CDR3 spells CASSLEDSTHQPQHF. The CDR3 coding sequence is TGTGCCAGCAGTTTGGAGGACAGCACTCATCAGCCCCAGCATTTT.

This chain connects TRBV9 to TRBJ1-1; D unresolved. Germline V gene lookup returns CDR1 SGDLS and CDR2 YYNGEE. Between the trimmed V and J ends, which lost 0 bases and 1 base, there was a span of 10 bases. The CDR3 totals 15 residues. The chain's CDR3 is CASSVVPSGNTEAFF. The CDR3 DNA reads TGTGCCAGCAGCGTAGTCCCATCGGGGAACACTGAAGCTTTCTTT.